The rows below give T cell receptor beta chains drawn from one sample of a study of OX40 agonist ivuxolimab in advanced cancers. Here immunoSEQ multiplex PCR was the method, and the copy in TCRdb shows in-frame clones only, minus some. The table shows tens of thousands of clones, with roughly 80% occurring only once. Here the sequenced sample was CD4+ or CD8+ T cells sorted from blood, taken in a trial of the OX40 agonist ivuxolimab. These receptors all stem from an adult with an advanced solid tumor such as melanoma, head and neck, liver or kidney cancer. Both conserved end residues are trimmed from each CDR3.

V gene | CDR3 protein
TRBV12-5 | ASGFRGSYNEQF
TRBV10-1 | ASSDRTLGNTIY
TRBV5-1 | ASSLQAGSSTYEQY
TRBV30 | AWSVPGGYNQPQH
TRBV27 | ASGASGSTDTQY
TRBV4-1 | ASSQVYRGNTEAF
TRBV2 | ASTTGLISYTEAF
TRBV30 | AWVPDRGTF
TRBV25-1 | ASSEWTSVQETQY
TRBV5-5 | ASSLGPYGYT
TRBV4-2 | ASSLIPVNMNTEAF
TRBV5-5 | ASSLGWGNEQF
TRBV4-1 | ASSQRGLITTGQQETQY
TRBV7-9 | ASSWPHQGEQY
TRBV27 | ASRRLLTYNEQF
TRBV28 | ASSPQGSRYEQY
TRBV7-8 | ASRSAGGRGYGYT
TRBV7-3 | ASSLETGSPLH
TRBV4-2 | ASSQDEERSYNEQF
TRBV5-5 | ASSLGTSYNEQF
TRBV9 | ASSPQGKSGNTIY
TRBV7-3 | ASSFNGGGNTIY
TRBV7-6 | ASSPKPRDREDTEAF
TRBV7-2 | ASSLVRKETQY
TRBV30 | ALGLAGYT
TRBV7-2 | ASSPGDIGNSGYT
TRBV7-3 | ASSSGLNTQY
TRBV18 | ASSRTLAASYEQY
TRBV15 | ATSRDPAWINEKLF
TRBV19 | ASQTSNTEAF
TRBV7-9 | ASSYGTSGYDTQY
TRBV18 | ASSRGQLATNEKLF
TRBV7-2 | ASSLHRTGRPTGGYGYT
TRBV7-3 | ASSLAGANVLT
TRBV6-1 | ASSQLGTGFGYT
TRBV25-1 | ASSDVRGAGETQY
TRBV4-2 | ASSQASTGNTEAF
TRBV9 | ASSDRTGVGELF
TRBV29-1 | SVPSGSNEQF
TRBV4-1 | ASSGSQGRETQY
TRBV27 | ASSLYGSGGTQY
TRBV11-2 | ASSLVLAGGSSYEQY
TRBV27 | ASSLMAYSTTSYEQY
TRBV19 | ASSKDSVQPQH
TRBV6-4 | ASSDSSTGTVYGYT
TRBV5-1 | ASSWRGQVDTGELF
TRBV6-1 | ASSDLGTSYGYT
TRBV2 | ASSLNEQF
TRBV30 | AWSYRGNEQF
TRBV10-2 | ASSWTSGRTDTQY
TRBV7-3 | ASSLLAGDPYNEQF